This is a list of T cell receptor beta chains from one sample in a study of cytomegalovirus exposure and HLA in healthy donors. Repertoires were generated with immunoSEQ multiplex PCR, while TCRdb's copy carries only in-frame clones and drops some. This sample's clone table lists 100,000 to 150,000 clones. Sequences were obtained from PBMCs. These receptors all stem from a man aged 18 to 29 in good health and CMV-seronegative. The CDR3 runs from the conserved cysteine through the conserved F or W. The D gene is left open where the match is weak.

TRBV5-1	-	TRBJ1-3	TGCGCCAGCAGGAAGGTTGAGGTGGGTTTAGCCCTTGGAAACACCATATATTTT	CASRKVEVGLALGNTIYF
TRBV28	-	TRBJ1-2	TGTGCCAGCAGTCCAGTCAGGGCTGGCTATGGCTACACCTTC	CASSPVRAGYGYTF
TRBV28	TRBD2	TRBJ2-6	TGTGCCAGCAACTCCCGGGAGGCTGGGGCCAACGTCCTGACTTTC	CASNSREAGANVLTF
TRBV4-3	-	TRBJ1-4	TGCGCCAGCAGCCAGGGACCGGGAGGGGGTAATGAAAAACTGTTTTTT	CASSQGPGGGNEKLFF
TRBV27	-	TRBJ1-5	TGTGCCAGCAGTCCCCCAGGCGTGGGCAATCAGCCCCAGCATTTT	CASSPPGVGNQPQHF
TRBV7-2	-	TRBJ2-7	TGTGCCAGCAGCTTAAGTGTACAGGAGTATTACGAGCAGTACTTC	CASSLSVQEYYEQYF
TRBV5-5	-	TRBJ1-1	TGTGCCAGCAGCTACCAGGATCGGAACACTGAAGCTTTCTTT	CASSYQDRNTEAFF
TRBV7-2	TRBD1	TRBJ1-1	TGTGCCAGCAGCTTAGTGGACAGGGCAAGTGAAGCTTTCTTT	CASSLVDRASEAFF
TRBV5-4	TRBD1	TRBJ1-2	TGTGCCAGCAGTAGCGGACAGGGGTATGGCTACACCTTC	CASSSGQGYGYTF
TRBV25-1	TRBD2	TRBJ2-3	TGTGCCAGCAGTGGAGGGGGACTAGCGATAGATACGCAGTATTTT	CASSGGGLAIDTQYF
TRBV18	TRBD2	TRBJ2-7	TGTGCCAGCTCACCTGCATGGGCTAGCGGGATCTACGAGCAGTACTTC	CASSPAWASGIYEQYF
TRBV7-2	-	TRBJ1-3	TGTGCCAGCAGCTTAGGAGACAGACTCTCTGGAAACACCATATATTTT	CASSLGDRLSGNTIYF
TRBV5-1	TRBD2	TRBJ2-7	TGCGCCAGCAGCTTGGGTCTCACTAGCGGTTTCTCCTACGAGCAGTACTTC	CASSLGLTSGFSYEQYF
TRBV7-8	TRBD1	TRBJ1-3	TGTGCCAGCAGCTTTGGAGAACAGGGGGCTTTGTATTTAGGAAACACCATATATTTT	CASSFGEQGALYLGNTIYF
TRBV13	-	TRBJ1-1	TGTGCCAGCAGTTACCCGGGGGGGAACACTGAAGCTTTCTTT	CASSYPGGNTEAFF
TRBV21-1	-	TRBJ2-2	TGTGCCCCCAGGGGCCACACGGCGGACACCGGGGAGCTGTTTTTT	CAPRGHTADTGELFF
TRBV5-5	TRBD1	TRBJ2-2	TGTGCCAGCAGCTTGGCGGGACAGTCGAACACCGGGGAGCTGTTTTTT	CASSLAGQSNTGELFF
TRBV10-3	TRBD2	TRBJ2-3	TGTGCCATCAGAGAAGCGGGAGGGGAAATAGATACGCAGTATTTT	CAIREAGGEIDTQYF
TRBV5-6	-	TRBJ1-1	TGTGCCAGCAGCTTGGTGGGGGAGGGAAAACGTGAAGCTTTCTTT	CASSLVGEGKREAFF
TRBV5-8	TRBD1	TRBJ2-7	TGTGCCAGCAGCCTAGGACAGGGGAACGAGCAGTACTTC	CASSLGQGNEQYF
TRBV28	TRBD1	TRBJ2-1	TGTGCCAGCAGGGACAGGGTAATGGGTTACAATGAGCAGTTCTTC	CASRDRVMGYNEQFF
TRBV2	TRBD1	TRBJ1-6	TGTGCCAGCAGTGAAACAGGGGATTCACCCCTCCACTTT	CASSETGDSPLHF
TRBV6-5	TRBD2	TRBJ2-1	TGTGCCAGCATGGAAGCGGGGGGGCGAAATGAGCAGTTCTTC	CASMEAGGRNEQFF
TRBV15	TRBD1	TRBJ2-7	TGTGCCACCAGCAGGACGACAGGGCCGGGGATCTACTACGAGCAGTACTTC	CATSRTTGPGIYYEQYF
TRBV29-1	-	TRBJ2-7	TGCAGCGCCCAGGGCCCCTCCTACGAGCAGTACTTC	CSAQGPSYEQYF
TRBV7-2	-	TRBJ1-1	TGTGCCAGCAGCCGACTCTTCAGTGAAGCTTTCTTT	CASSRLFSEAFF
TRBV5-6	TRBD2	TRBJ2-2	TGTGCCAGCAGCCGGTCGCTAGCGGGAGTTTCTGGGGAGCTGTTTTTT	CASSRSLAGVSGELFF
TRBV19	-	TRBJ1-1	TGTGCCAGTAGTATAACAGGTGAAGCTTTCTTT	CASSITGEAFF
TRBV9	-	TRBJ2-1	TGTGCCAGCAGCCGCCGGATGGAGAATGAGCAGTTCTTC	CASSRRMENEQFF
TRBV7-8	-	TRBJ2-7	TGTGCCAGCAGCGCGGCGGGTACCGAGCAGTACTTC	CASSAAGTEQYF
TRBV29-1	TRBD2	TRBJ2-3	TGCAGCGTCGCAGGGGGGCGGGAGGGGACAGATACGCAGTATTTT	CSVAGGREGTDTQYF
TRBV9	-	TRBJ1-4	TGTGCCAGCAGCGTAGGCGCTGCAACTAATGAAAAACTGTTTTTT	CASSVGAATNEKLFF
TRBV15	-	TRBJ1-5	TGTGCCACCAGCAGAGATCGAGGGGGAACCAATCAGCCCCAGCATTTT	CATSRDRGGTNQPQHF
TRBV6-5	TRBD1	TRBJ1-1	TGTGCCAGCAGTACCCGACAGGGAGTCGACACTGAAGCTTTCTTT	CASSTRQGVDTEAFF
TRBV19	-	TRBJ1-2	TGTGCCAGTAGTGTACGGGGCTATGGCTACACCTTC	CASSVRGYGYTF
TRBV27	TRBD1	TRBJ1-6	TGTGCCAGCAGTTCCCCGGGACAGGGAAATTCACCCCTCCACTTT	CASSSPGQGNSPLHF
TRBV5-1	-	TRBJ1-6	TGCGCCAGCAGCATAACCCCCGTTGACACGTATAATTCACCCCTCCACTTT	CASSITPVDTYNSPLHF
TRBV30	-	TRBJ1-2	TGTGCCTGGGCCATGGGGGAGGGTGGCTACACCTTC	CAWAMGEGGYTF
TRBV11-3	-	TRBJ1-1	TGTGCCAGCAGCTTGGGAAGGGGGACTGAAGCTTTCTTT	CASSLGRGTEAFF
TRBV7-2	-	TRBJ2-3	TGTGCCAGCAGCTTAGAAACCCGATCCTACACAGATACGCAGTATTTT	CASSLETRSYTDTQYF
TRBV13	-	TRBJ1-3	TGTGCCAGCAGCTTCGGACTATCCGGGCGGGGCGGAAACACCATATATTTT	CASSFGLSGRGGNTIYF
TRBV28	-	TRBJ1-1	TGTGCCAGCAGTTTACAGGGGAGTAACCCTGAAGCTTTCTTT	CASSLQGSNPEAFF
TRBV10-3	TRBD1	TRBJ2-5	TGTGCCATCAGCCAGGGGGTGGAGACCCAGTACTTC	CAISQGVETQYF
TRBV5-1	-	TRBJ1-2	TGCGCCAGCAGCTTAGGTAGATCGGAGTTCTATGGCTACACCTTC	CASSLGRSEFYGYTF
TRBV28	TRBD1	TRBJ2-7	TGTGCCAGCAGTTTACCGGGACAGGGGAGATACGAGCAGTACTTC	CASSLPGQGRYEQYF